This passage covers 5 T cell receptor beta chains from one sample sequenced in a study of blood T cells in healthy people across ages. Primed by a sample-barcoded 5' primer and a J-beta primer mix, a second PCR proceeded for 7 to 11 cycles. Each CDR3 protein gets one entry after TCRdb re-called the 5' RACE reads with MiXCR. Altogether under 1,000,000 distinct CDR3 sequences are present, about 47% being singletons, with the ten largest covering around 18%. The material sequenced was blood. The receptor set was obtained from an elderly man in good health.

The table lists this clonotype with a few counts. This rearrangement joins TRBV7-6 to TRBJ2-5; TRBD1 matches at 9 bases. The junction had 8 bases not matched to a gene; V was cut back by 3 bases and J by 6 bases. The CDR3 contains 15 residues. The germline gives CDR1 SGHVS, CDR2 FNYEAQ. The DNA for the CDR3 is TGTGCCAGCAGCTTTCGACAGGGGGTCGCTAAGACCCAGTACTTC. Encoded protein: CASSFRQGVAKTQYF. Based on the CDR3 plus reference TRBV7-6 and TRBJ2-5, the full variable domain is GAGVSQSPRYKVTKRGQDVALRCDPISGHVSLYWYRQALGQGPEFLTYFNYEAQQDKSGLPNDRFSAERPEGSISTLTIQRTEQRDSAMYRCASSFRQGVAKTQYFGPGTRLLVL.

CDR3 sequence: CASSRTSGRAPEQFF. For the CDR3, the DNA is TGTGCCAGTAGTAGGACTAGCGGGAGGGCCCCTGAGCAGTTCTTC. This sequence joins TRBV19 and TRBJ2-1; TRBD2 aligns across 15 bases. The germline V gene encodes CDR1 LNHDA and CDR2 SQIVND (reference sequence). With 4 bases clipped from V and 9 bases from J, the junction kept 4 bases outside the gene matches. The CDR3 covers 15 residues.

The V gene is TRBV3-1, the J gene TRBJ2-3; D uncertain. The CDR3 runs 16 residues. V was clipped by 1 base and J by 1 base, with 12 bases between them. Germline CDR1 reads LGHDT; CDR2 reads YNNKEL (reference sequence). The CDR3 nucleotides read TGTGCCAGCAGCCAAGGTTTGACACCCGGCACAGATACGCAGTATTTT. It yields the protein CASSQGLTPGTDTQYF.

This rearrangement joins TRBV7-2 to TRBJ2-7, with 9 bases lining up with TRBD2. The CDR3 has 19 residues. Germline CDR1 SGHTA, CDR2 FQGNSA. V lost 1 base to trimming and J lost 4 bases; unmatched junction nucleotides: 17. The chain's CDR3 is CASSLGPGLAGGLRYEQYF. The CDR3, as DNA: TGTGCCAGCAGCTTAGGTCCGGGTTTGGCGGGAGGGCTACGGTACGAGCAGTACTTC.

The chain uses TRBV6-1 and TRBJ2-7; 12 nucleotides line up with TRBD2. This CDR3 is 14 amino acids long. Germline V lookup: CDR1 MNHNS, CDR2 SASEGT. V was pared by 10 bases and J by 3 bases, with 7 bases of the junction left unmatched. The CDR3 here is CATTSGGFIYEQYF. The CDR3 nucleotides read TGTGCCACCACTAGCGGGGGGTTCATCTACGAGCAGTACTTC.